Each of the 20 T cell receptor beta chains below was sequenced from the same sample in a study of OX40 agonist ivuxolimab in advanced cancers. Sequencing was performed with immunoSEQ multiplex PCR; in TCRdb, only in-frame clones are kept and a portion is missing. The sample has about 36,000 clones, just under 75% seen once. This sample comprised CD4+ or CD8+ T cells sorted from blood, obtained in a trial of the OX40 agonist ivuxolimab. The receptors stem from an adult with an advanced solid tumor such as melanoma, head and neck, liver or kidney cancer.

This chain joins TRBV18 and TRBJ1-4; TRBD1 agrees at 7 bases. Germline lookup yields CDR1 KGHSH and CDR2 LQKENI. The CDR3 spans 15 residues. V lost 4 bases, J lost 8 bases, and 10 bases stayed unmatched. The CDR3 reads CASSRSPRQGEKLFF. CDR3 nucleotide sequence: TGTGCCAGCTCACGAAGTCCGAGACAGGGCGAAAAACTGTTTTTT.

This sequence joins TRBV15 and TRBJ2-7, with 13 positions matching TRBD2. The V gene end was trimmed by 8 bases and the J gene end by 5 bases; junction bases not matched to a gene: 0. Germline V gene data show CDR1 as LNHNV and CDR2 as YYDKDF (reference sequence). The CDR3 has 12 amino acids. The CDR3 nucleotides are TGTGCCACCGGGACTAGCGGGGACGAGCAGTACTTC. Translated: CATGTSGDEQYF.

This clone was counted only a few times. The rearrangement links TRBV19 to TRBJ2-6; D is undetermined. V was trimmed by 5 bases and J by 0 bases, leaving 2 bases between them. The CDR3 consists of 13 residues. The germline V gene has CDR1 LNHDA and CDR2 SQIVND (reference sequence). The CDR3 sequence is CASSVSGANVLTF. DNA of the CDR3: TGTGCCAGTAGTGTCTCTGGGGCCAACGTCCTGACTTTC.

The chain combines TRBV7-9 with TRBJ2-2; 9 nucleotides match TRBD2. V lost 7 bases to trimming and J lost 5 bases; unmatched junction nucleotides: 8. This CDR3 has 15 amino acids. From germline, CDR1 is SEHNR and CDR2 FQNEAQ (reference sequence). The CDR3 is CASTPGLAGTGELFF. CDR3 nucleotides: TGTGCCAGCACCCCGGGACTAGCTGGAACCGGGGAGCTGTTTTTT.

As concerns this clone: A read error may account for a junction end that differs from germline. The chain recombines TRBV15 with TRBJ1-3; perhaps TRBD1 as D (5 bases). CDR1 LNHNV and CDR2 YYDKDF come from the germline V gene (reference sequence). The CDR3 is 15 residues long. CDR3 sequence (DNA): TGTGCCACCAGCAGAGACCAGAGGGGTGGATACACCATATATTTT. Amino acid sequence: CATSRDQRGGYTIYF.

The V call is TRBV2, the J call TRBJ2-3, with TRBD2 matching 9 bases. Per the germline V gene, CDR1 is SNHLY and CDR2 is FYNNEI. Trimming removed 7 bases from V and 0 bases from J; junction bases left unmatched: 5. This CDR3 has 15 amino acids. The CDR3 bases are TGTGCCAGCACGGGGAGCGGGGGGAGCACAGATACGCAGTATTTT. Amino acids: CASTGSGGSTDTQYF.

The J gene is TRBJ2-1, the V gene TRBV5-1; maybe TRBD1 (5 bases). The length of the CDR3 is 16 residues. Trimming left V 3 bases short and J 0 bases short, with 13 bases between. Germline loops: CDR1 SGHRS, CDR2 YFSETQ. For the CDR3, the DNA is TGCGCCAGCAGCTCCAGGGTGCGTGCCTCCTACAATGAGCAGTTCTTC. This translates into CASSSRVRASYNEQFF. The full variable domain, completed using reference TRBV5-1 and TRBJ2-1, is KAGVTQTPRYLIKTRGQQVTLSCSPISGHRSVSWYQQTPGQGLQFLFEYFSETQRNKGNFPGRFSGRQFSNSRSEMNVSTLELGDSALYLCASSSRVRASYNEQFFGPGTRLTVL.

The chain has TRBV7-9 and TRBJ2-4, with D perhaps TRBD1 or TRBD2 (5 bases each). CDR3 length: 14 amino acids. The germline V gene has CDR1 SEHNR and CDR2 FQNEAQ (reference sequence). V was shortened by 5 bases and J by 8 bases, with 16 bases between the two germline ends. DNA for the CDR3: TGTGCCAGCAGCCCTGTGGACACGAGGGACATTCAGTACTTC. Amino acids: CASSPVDTRDIQYF.

The chain couples TRBV15 to TRBJ2-1, with D unresolved. V was cut by 5 bases and J by 4 bases, with 6 bases left in between. The length of the CDR3 is 12 residues. Germline V gene data show CDR1 as LNHNV and CDR2 as YYDKDF (reference sequence). CDR3 DNA: TGTGCCACCAGCTGGCAGTACAATGAGCAGTTCTTC. As protein: CATSWQYNEQFF.

The genes are TRBV7-8 and TRBJ1-5; no clear D gene. Germline CDR1 reads SGHVS; CDR2 reads FQNEAQ. The CDR3 runs to 14 residues. V lost 5 bases and J lost 7, with 15 bases in between. For the CDR3, the DNA is TGTGCCAGCAGCCCCCTAGGAGGTAGCCAGCCCCAGCATTTT. It is translated as CASSPLGGSQPQHF.

The rearrangement joins TRBV5-1 to TRBJ2-1; 8 nucleotides match TRBD2. Germline V gives CDR1 SGHRS, CDR2 YFSETQ. The CDR3 is 15 amino acids. V dropped 3 bases and J dropped 6; count of bases not matched to a gene: 8. The CDR3 DNA sequence: TGCGCCAGCAGCTATTCAGCGGGGGCCATCAATGAGCAGTTCTTC. This translates into CASSYSAGAINEQFF.

This chain joins TRBV7-8 and TRBJ2-1; 9 positions agree with TRBD2. The V and J ends lost 2 bases and 10 bases, in that order; junction bases with no gene match: 9. The CDR3 is 15 amino acids. Germline CDR1 and CDR2: SGHVS and FQNEAQ. CDR3 in amino acids: CASSLPGVSGREQFF. CDR3 DNA: TGTGCCAGCAGCTTACCTGGTGTTAGCGGGAGAGAGCAGTTCTTC.

This clone was picked up one time. The V gene is TRBV6-4, the J gene TRBJ2-3, with 7 bases lining up with TRBD1. The CDR3 loop spans 14 amino acids. J lost 5 bases, V lost 0 bases, and 2 bases had no gene match. Germline V gene data show CDR1 as MRHNA and CDR2 as SNTAGT. The CDR3 region has the DNA TGTGCCAGCAGTGACTCGGCAGGGGGAGATACGCAGTATTTT. Amino acids: CASSDSAGGDTQYF.

The chain links TRBV4-2 to TRBJ2-3; D uncertain. The CDR3 has 14 amino acids. Per the germline V gene, CDR1 is LGHNA and CDR2 is YNFKEQ. Trimming cost V 1 base and J 2 bases, with 7 bases left between them. CDR3 nucleotides: TGTGCCAGCAGCCAAGGCGGCGCCACAGATACGCAGTATTTT. It translates to CASSQGGATDTQYF.

The sample holds one count of this clone. V is TRBV5-6 and J is TRBJ2-1, with TRBD2 matching over 9 bases. The CDR3 spans 16 residues. After removal of 0 bases from V and 3 bases from J, the junction contained 4 bases not matched to a gene. Germline V gene data show CDR1 as SGHDT and CDR2 as YYEEEE. CDR3 coding DNA: TGTGCCAGCAGCTTGGCCCAGCGGGGGGACTACAATGAGCAGTTCTTC. The encoded protein is CASSLAQRGDYNEQFF.

There are a few counts of this clone. The CDR3 spells CASSQWGQGVEPQHF. The CDR3 bases are TGTGCCAGCAGCCAATGGGGACAGGGTGTGGAGCCCCAGCATTTT. J is TRBJ1-5 and V is TRBV4-2, with 9 nucleotides matching TRBD1. This CDR3 region has 15 residues. Germline V gene lookup returns CDR1 LGHNA and CDR2 YNFKEQ. V was clipped by 2 bases and J by 8 bases; unmatched bases: 7.

The chain has TRBV5-1 and TRBJ2-7, with no clear D. The ends were cut back, 4 bases at V and 0 bases at J, with 8 bases in the middle. This CDR3 has 13 residues. From germline, CDR1 is SGHRS and CDR2 YFSETQ. The CDR3 is CASSPAPSYEQYF. The CDR3 DNA sequence: TGCGCCAGCAGCCCGGCCCCCTCCTACGAGCAGTACTTC. Using reference TRBV5-1 and TRBJ2-7 for the parts outside the CDR3, the full variable domain is KAGVTQTPRYLIKTRGQQVTLSCSPISGHRSVSWYQQTPGQGLQFLFEYFSETQRNKGNFPGRFSGRQFSNSRSEMNVSTLELGDSALYLCASSPAPSYEQYFGPGTRLTVT.

This chain links TRBV6-6 with TRBJ2-2; D may match TRBD1 or TRBD2 (7 bases each). Germline-derived CDR1 and CDR2 are MNHNY and SVGAGI (reference sequence). Trimming cost V 6 bases and J 4 bases, with 12 bases left between them. The CDR3 is made up of 14 amino acids. CDR3: CASRPGGGTGELFF. The CDR3 nucleotides are TGTGCCAGCAGACCAGGGGGGGGCACCGGGGAGCTGTTTTTT.

The rearrangement uses TRBV19 and TRBJ2-7; D gene unclear. The CDR3 covers 13 residues. V was pared by 3 bases and J by 8 bases, with 14 bases between. The germline V gene has CDR1 LNHDA and CDR2 SQIVND (reference sequence). In nucleotides, the CDR3 is TGTGCCAGTAGTATGTCCATTCAGACCCAGCAGTACTTC. Amino acids: CASSMSIQTQQYF.

The chain couples TRBV5-1 to TRBJ2-1; unclear D gene. The V and J ends lost 1 base and 8 bases respectively, with 10 bases between them. Germline assignment: CDR1 SGHRS and CDR2 YFSETQ. The CDR3 runs 13 residues. DNA of the CDR3: TGCGCCAGCAGCTTGCGCATCGGCGATGAGCAGTTCTTC. Amino acid sequence: CASSLRIGDEQFF.